A selection of T cell receptor beta chains follows, all from one sample in a study of cytomegalovirus exposure and HLA in healthy donors. Data came from immunoSEQ multiplex PCR; TCRdb stores just in-frame clones and leaves some out. The sample consists of approximately 170,000 clones, about four fifths of them appearing once. The source material was PBMCs. The source is a male donor in good health and CMV-seropositive. The CDR3 runs from the conserved cysteine through the conserved F or W. The D gene is left open where the match is weak. Clone size is not always given. Where it is, it says once, few, many or a class for expanded clones.

v_call	clone_size	j_call	d_call	cdr3_nt	cdr3_aa
TRBV19	.	TRBJ1-1	TRBD1	TGTGCCAGTAGCTTACAGGGGCAGAACACTGAAGCTTTCTTT	CASSLQGQNTEAFF
TRBV19	.	TRBJ2-1	TRBD2	TGTGCCAGTACCCCCGGGGGACTAGCGGGGGGGAGCTCCTACAATGAGCAGTTCTTC	CASTPGGLAGGSSYNEQFF
TRBV10-1	.	TRBJ1-1	TRBD1	TGCGCCATCCTGACAGGGGCTTACGCAGGAGCTTTCTTT	CAILTGAYAGAFF
TRBV13	.	TRBJ1-6	.	TGTGCCAGCAGCTTAGGAGGGGTCTCCTATAATTCACCCCTCCACTTT	CASSLGGVSYNSPLHF
TRBV9	.	TRBJ2-7	.	TGTGCCAGCAGCGTGGAGAGCTCCTACGAGCAGTACTTC	CASSVESSYEQYF
TRBV5-6	.	TRBJ1-1	.	TGTGCCAGCAGCTTTTCGGACACTGAAGCTTTCTTT	CASSFSDTEAFF
TRBV29-1	.	TRBJ2-2	TRBD1	TGCAGCGTTGCTGACAGGGCGGACACCGGGGAGCTGTTTTTT	CSVADRADTGELFF
TRBV5-6	.	TRBJ2-7	TRBD2	TGTGCCAGCAGCTTCTGGGGGGGGACCTACGAGCAGTACTTC	CASSFWGGTYEQYF
TRBV19	.	TRBJ2-1	.	TGTGCCACCTCCCCTAATCACTACAATGAGCAGTTCTTC	CATSPNHYNEQFF
TRBV6-6	once	TRBJ2-1	TRBD2	TGTGCCAGCAGGCCTAGCGGGGACTACAATGAGCAGTTCTTC	CASRPSGDYNEQFF
TRBV4-3	.	TRBJ1-2	TRBD1	TGCGCCAGCAGCCAAGATTCAGACAGGGGTGGAGGCTACACCTTC	CASSQDSDRGGGYTF
TRBV18	.	TRBJ1-2	TRBD1	TGTGCCAGCTCACCACAGGGACAGGGGGCCCAGGATGGCTACACCTTC	CASSPQGQGAQDGYTF
TRBV9	.	TRBJ2-7	TRBD1	TGTGCCAGCAGCGTAGAGGCCAGGGACAGCGAGCAGTACTTC	CASSVEARDSEQYF
TRBV30	.	TRBJ2-2	.	TGTGCCTGGAGTGTAGGGCGGGGCCCCGGGGAGCTGTTTTTT	CAWSVGRGPGELFF
TRBV5-1	few	TRBJ1-4	.	TGCGCCAGCAGCTTGGTGGGACGGCGGGAAGGGCTGTTTTTT	CASSLVGRREGLFF
TRBV29-1	.	TRBJ1-6	.	TGCAGCAATATCCAACGGACCGGGGGGAGGGATTCACCCCTCCACTTT	CSNIQRTGGRDSPLHF
TRBV2	few	TRBJ1-2	.	TGTGCCAGCAGTTACAGGGAGAGGGCTGGCTACACCTTC	CASSYRERAGYTF
TRBV19	.	TRBJ2-1	.	TGTGCCAGTAGCAGTAATGCCTACAATGAGCAGTTCTTC	CASSSNAYNEQFF
TRBV7-2	once	TRBJ1-1	.	TGTGCCAGCAGCTTACCGGACTCGAACACTGAAGCTTTCTTT	CASSLPDSNTEAFF
TRBV6-5	.	TRBJ2-2	.	TGTGCCAGCAGTTACAACGGGGGGCATTCCGGGGAGCTGTTTTTT	CASSYNGGHSGELFF
TRBV15	.	TRBJ2-1	TRBD2	TGTGCCACCAGCAGAATTTTTACTAGCGGGTCAGGTAATGAGCAGTTCTTC	CATSRIFTSGSGNEQFF
TRBV5-1	.	TRBJ1-5	TRBD1	TGCGCCAGCAGCTTGGGGGACAGGGATGATCAGCCCCAGCATTTT	CASSLGDRDDQPQHF
TRBV10-3	.	TRBJ2-7	TRBD2	TGTGCCATCAGCTCGGGACTAGCTAACTACGAGCAGTACTTC	CAISSGLANYEQYF
TRBV5-8	.	TRBJ1-1	.	TGTGCCAGCAGCCGAGGGGAGGGCACTGAAGCTTTCTTT	CASSRGEGTEAFF
TRBV7-3	few	TRBJ1-6	.	TGTGCCAGCAGCCGGTGTTCCTATAATTCACCCCTCCACTTT	CASSRCSYNSPLHF
TRBV7-8	.	TRBJ2-5	.	TGTGCCAGCAGCCCTTTGAGGGGGAAAGAGACCCAGTACTTC	CASSPLRGKETQYF
TRBV6-1	few	TRBJ2-7	TRBD1	TGTGCCAGCAGTGGCCGGGACAGGGGGACTTACGAGCAGTACTTC	CASSGRDRGTYEQYF
TRBV6-1	.	TRBJ1-5	TRBD1	TGTGCCAGCAGTGCAACAGGGGGCTATCAGCCCCAGCATTTT	CASSATGGYQPQHF
TRBV9	once	TRBJ2-7	.	TGTGCCAGCAGCGTAAACAGGGCTACATCCTACGAGCAGTACTTC	CASSVNRATSYEQYF
TRBV15	.	TRBJ2-7	TRBD1	TGTGCCACCAGCAGAGAGAGGACAGGGAGCTCCTACGAGCAGTACTTC	CATSRERTGSSYEQYF
TRBV11-2	.	TRBJ1-3	.	TGTGCCAGCAGCTCAGGGGCTACTGGAAACACCATATATTTT	CASSSGATGNTIYF
TRBV7-2	.	TRBJ1-2	TRBD1	TGTGCCAGCAGCTCCCGGGACAGGGTATATGGCTACACCTTC	CASSSRDRVYGYTF
TRBV7-6	.	TRBJ2-6	.	TGTGCCAGCACAGACAGTCTCTCTGGGGCCAACGTCCTGACTTTC	CASTDSLSGANVLTF
TRBV6-5	.	TRBJ1-1	.	TGTGCCAGCAGTTACGTACAGGGGAACACTGAAGCTTTCTTT	CASSYVQGNTEAFF
TRBV5-8	.	TRBJ2-6	.	TGTGCCAGCAGCAGGGTTCCGAGGTGGACTTCTGGGGCCAACGTCCTGACTTTC	CASSRVPRWTSGANVLTF
TRBV7-8	once	TRBJ2-7	.	TGTGCCAGCAGCTCAAGGGGGGGGGACATGAGCTCCTACGAGCAGTACTTC	CASSSRGGDMSSYEQYF
TRBV29-1	.	TRBJ1-6	.	TGCAGCGTTGAATGCTGGGAGCGCTCACCCCTCCACTTT	CSVECWERSPLHF
TRBV10-2	few	TRBJ1-3	TRBD1	TGCGCCAGCAGCGAAGGGACAGGAGCTGGAAACACCATATATTTT	CASSEGTGAGNTIYF
TRBV11-2	.	TRBJ2-7	.	TGTGCCAGCAGCTTAGTAGGGGCGTCTGCATCCTACGAGCAGTACTTC	CASSLVGASASYEQYF
TRBV5-6	.	TRBJ1-2	.	TGTGCCAGCAGCCTGAGTAGGTGGGCTGGCTACACCTTC	CASSLSRWAGYTF
TRBV4-1	.	TRBJ2-5	.	TGCGCCAGCAGCCCACAAGAGGGAGGGGGGGGCCTTGAGACCCAGTACTTC	CASSPQEGGGGLETQYF
TRBV7-3	.	TRBJ1-2	.	TGTGCCAGCAGCCCCGTCCCGGGGGGACGCGGCTACACCTTC	CASSPVPGGRGYTF
TRBV7-9	.	TRBJ2-7	TRBD2	TGTGCCAGCAGCCCCGGGGGAGGGACCGAGCAGTACTTC	CASSPGGGTEQYF
TRBV29-1	.	TRBJ1-3	TRBD1	TGCAGCGTTTCCCATATACAGGGGGAGACTGGAAACACCATATATTTT	CSVSHIQGETGNTIYF
TRBV19	.	TRBJ2-3	.	TGTGCCAGTAGTATAGGGGCAGGGATCACAGATACGCAGTATTTT	CASSIGAGITDTQYF